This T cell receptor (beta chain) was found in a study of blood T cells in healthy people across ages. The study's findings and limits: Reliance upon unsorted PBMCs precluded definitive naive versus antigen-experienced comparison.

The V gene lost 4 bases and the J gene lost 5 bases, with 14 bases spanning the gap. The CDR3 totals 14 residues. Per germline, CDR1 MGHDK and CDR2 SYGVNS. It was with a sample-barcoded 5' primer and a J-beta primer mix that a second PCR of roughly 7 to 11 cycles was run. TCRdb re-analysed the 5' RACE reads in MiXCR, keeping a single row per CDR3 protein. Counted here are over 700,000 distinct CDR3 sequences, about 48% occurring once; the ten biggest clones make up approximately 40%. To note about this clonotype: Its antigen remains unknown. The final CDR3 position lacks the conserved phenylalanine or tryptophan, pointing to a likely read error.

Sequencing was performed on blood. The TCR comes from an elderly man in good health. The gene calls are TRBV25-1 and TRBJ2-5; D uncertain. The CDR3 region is CASSGFGAGETQYY. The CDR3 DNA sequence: TGTGCCAGCAGTGGATTCGGAGCTGGGGAGACCCAGTACTAC.